One sample yielded the 9 T cell receptor beta chains listed below, sequenced in a study of T-cell memory formation after mild COVID-19. One entry per CDR3 protein results from TCRdb running MiXCR on the 5' RACE reads. The sample yields under 550,000 distinct CDR3 sequences, about a sixth seen once. Material for sequencing was PBMCs or a T cell subset sorted from them (not recorded which). These receptors all come from a man aged 18 to 30 who had mild COVID-19 (a few samples of this study predate the infection). Cell type and time point are not known.

This clonotype was observed many times. The rearrangement joins TRBV11-2 to TRBJ2-1, with a weak D call TRBD1 (5 bases). The length of the CDR3 is 12 residues. Germline V gene lookup returns CDR1 SGHAT and CDR2 FQNNGV. V was cut by 6 bases and J by 7 bases, with 10 bases left in between. The CDR3 sequence: CASRTDTNEQFF. The CDR3, as DNA: TGTGCCAGCAGAACGGACACGAATGAGCAGTTCTTC.

In this sample, this clonotype turned up many times. The chain employs TRBV7-9 and TRBJ2-3; D is uncertain. V was shortened by 5 bases and J by 5 bases, with 5 bases between the two germline ends. The CDR3 has 11 amino acids. Germline V gene lookup returns CDR1 SEHNR and CDR2 FQNEAQ (reference sequence). The chain's CDR3 is CASSEGDTQYF. The CDR3 nucleotides are TGTGCCAGCAGCGAAGGAGATACGCAGTATTTT.

This chain links TRBV7-2 with TRBJ2-6; D unresolved. Trimming stripped 5 bases from V and 0 bases from J, with 8 bases between. Per germline, CDR1 SGHTA and CDR2 FQGNSA. CDR3 length: 15 residues. The CDR3 sequence is CASSQSYSGANVLTF. CDR3 DNA: TGTGCCAGCAGCCAATCCTACTCTGGGGCCAACGTCCTGACTTTC.

This clonotype was counted between two and nine times. The V and J genes are TRBV3-1 and TRBJ2-1; TRBD1 agrees at 8 bases. The germline V gene encodes CDR1 LGHDT and CDR2 YNNKEL (reference sequence). V was clipped by 0 bases and J by 9 bases; unmatched bases: 7. This CDR3 has 15 residues. The CDR3 loop reads CASSQEGSGGSEQFF. DNA for the CDR3: TGTGCCAGCAGCCAAGAGGGATCAGGGGGCAGTGAGCAGTTCTTC.

This sequence joins TRBV24-1 and TRBJ1-1; 12 bases align to TRBD1. Trimming at V came to 8 bases and at J to 6 bases, leaving 15 bases not matched to a gene. The CDR3 runs to 17 residues. Germline V lookup: CDR1 KGHDR, CDR2 SFDVKD. CDR3 DNA: TGTGCCACCACTCCTGCCGGGACAGGGGGCCGTGAGGCTGAAGCTTTCTTT. It codes for CATTPAGTGGREAEAFF.

Comments on this clonotype: One end of the junction varies from germline; a read error may be responsible. The J gene is TRBJ2-1, the V gene TRBV7-2, with D possibly matching TRBD1 (6 bases). Germline assignment: CDR1 SGHTA and CDR2 FQGNSA. The CDR3 consists of 14 residues. CDR3 sequence reads: CASTLGTFYNEQFF. The CDR3, as DNA: TGTGCCAGCACCTTAGGGACATTCTACAATGAGCAGTTCTTC.

This clonotype was detected only a few times. The chain carries TRBV4-2 and TRBJ1-1; D possibly corresponds to TRBD1 (5 bases). The V gene's germline CDR1 is LGHNA and CDR2 YNFKEQ. The CDR3 has 15 residues. Trimming took 0 bases from V and 3 from J, leaving 11 bases between them. In nucleotides, the CDR3 is TGTGCCAGCAGCCAAGATTGGGACCTGGACACTGAAGCTTTCTTT. Protein: CASSQDWDLDTEAFF.

V usage is TRBV5-1 and J usage is TRBJ1-5, with D hard to call. Germline CDR1 SGHRS, CDR2 YFSETQ. V dropped 4 bases and J dropped 0 bases, with 14 bases sitting between them. The CDR3 sequence is 16 residues long. CDR3 residues: CASSTGETYSNQPQHF. DNA for the CDR3: TGCGCCAGCAGCACCGGCGAGACCTATAGCAATCAGCCCCAGCATTTT.

This chain uses TRBV4-1 with TRBJ1-3; maybe TRBD1 (6 bases). CDR1 and CDR2 from the germline V gene are MGHRA and YSYEKL. Trimming took 4 bases from V and 0 from J, leaving 13 bases between them. The CDR3 spans 16 residues. CDR3 DNA sequence: TGCGCCAGCAGCCGGGACACACTTCTCTCTGGAAACACCATATATTTT. Residues: CASSRDTLLSGNTIYF.